This T cell receptor beta chain stems from a study of T cell responses to AZD1222 COVID-19 vaccine. Comments on this clone: No antigen is known for it.

General study points: Two AZD1222 administrations were followed by greater Spike-specific TCR breadth and depth. Donors were chiefly white British, with a greater number of females, and clonal diversity was perhaps underestimated. Baseline seropositives among AZD1222 recipients totaled only five or six.

Profiling relied on immunoSEQ multiplex PCR, and the TCRdb table lists in-frame clones only, not all of them. The data hold approximately 82,000 clones, with over 90% observed a single time. CDR1 is KGHDR and CDR2 is SFDVKD in the germline V gene. Trimming removed 3 bases from V and 10 bases from J; junction bases left unmatched: 6. The CDR3 has 14 residues. Sequenced material: peripheral blood, taken on day 0 of AZD1222 vaccination. This TCR was sampled from an adult in good health. The V and J genes are TRBV24-1 and TRBJ1-4, with TRBD1 matching 8 bases. This chain's CDR3 is CATSDRTGTGKLFF. CDR3 nucleotide sequence: TGTGCCACCAGTGATCGAACCGGGACAGGAAAACTGTTTTTT.